The next 30 T cell receptor beta chains were all read from a single sample in a study of beta chain features in type 1 diabetes. Reverse transcription of all isolated RNA meant that expressed TCRB transcripts were sequenced. Assay: immunoSEQ multiplex PCR; the TCRdb copy retains only in-frame clones and omits some. This table holds tens of thousands of clones, under 35% found once. Sequencing was done on a sample of stem cell memory CD4+ T cells from blood. The receptors stem from a woman aged 18-29 years in good health.

This clone was observed a handful of times. At one boundary the junction diverges from the germline segment, which might be a read error. The CDR3 is CASSLGRADTGELFF. DNA of the CDR3: TGTGCTAGCAGCTTAGGCAGGGCGGACACCGGGGAGCTGTTTTTT. This sequence joins TRBV7-7 and TRBJ2-2; weak D call: TRBD1 (5 bases). CDR3 length: 15 residues. The germline V gene encodes CDR1 SSHAT and CDR2 FNYEAQ (reference sequence). The full variable domain, completed using reference TRBV7-7 and TRBJ2-2, is GAGVSQSPRYKVTKRGQDVTLRCDPISSHATLYWYQQALGQGPEFLTYFNYEAQPDKSGLPSDRFSAERPEGSISTLTIQRTEQRDSAMYRCASSLGRADTGELFFGEGSRLTVL.

A few counts support this clone. The chain has TRBV6-5 and TRBJ1-6; 7 nucleotides align to TRBD1. With 6 bases clipped from V and 6 bases from J, the junction kept 5 bases outside the gene matches. This CDR3 is built from 14 residues. Germline V gene sequence: CDR1 MNHEY, CDR2 SVGAGI. As DNA, the CDR3 is TGTGCCAGCAGCCGGGACAGATCTAATTCACCCCTCCACTTT. Translation gives CASSRDRSNSPLHF.

The chain recombines TRBV5-4 with TRBJ2-2; TRBD1 aligns across 11 bases. V dropped 3 bases and J dropped 7; count of bases not matched to a gene: 2. The CDR3 contains 14 residues. Per germline, CDR1 SGHNT and CDR2 YYREEE (reference sequence). The CDR3 nucleotides read TGTGCCAGCAGCTGGGACAGGGGGGGCGGGGAGCTGTTTTTT. This sequence encodes CASSWDRGGGELFF.

This chain connects TRBV7-9 to TRBJ2-1; TRBD2 aligns across 12 bases. Germline V gene data show CDR1 as SEHNR and CDR2 as FQNEAQ (reference sequence). Germline trimming cut 5 bases from V and 8 bases from J; bases unmatched to any gene: 13. The CDR3 spans 17 residues. The CDR3 reads CASSTRLAGARMDEQFF. The CDR3 nucleotides are TGTGCCAGCAGCACCCGACTAGCGGGAGCCCGGATGGATGAGCAGTTCTTC.

This clone was seen a handful of times. The chain combines TRBV7-2 with TRBJ2-5; 8 nucleotides match TRBD1. V gave up 4 bases and J gave up 3 bases; unmatched junction bases: 1. The germline V gene encodes CDR1 SGHTA and CDR2 FQGNSA. The CDR3 is 13 amino acids. Here the CDR3 DNA reads TGTGCCAGCAGCTCACAGGGGGAAGAGACCCAGTACTTC. Encoded protein: CASSSQGEETQYF.

This clone was counted only a few times. This chain joins TRBV2 and TRBJ2-1; D remains ambiguous. Germline values: CDR1 SNHLY, CDR2 FYNNEI. The V end was cut by 1 base, the J end by 3 bases, with 10 bases between. This CDR3 comprises 15 residues. CDR3 sequence reads: CASSEGQTYYNEQFF. CDR3 coding DNA: TGTGCCAGCAGTGAAGGGCAGACTTACTACAATGAGCAGTTCTTC.

The chain recombines TRBV11-2 with TRBJ2-3; D not certain. The CDR3 has 13 amino acids. The V end was cut by 8 bases, the J end by 4 bases, with 13 bases between. Germline CDR1 reads SGHAT; CDR2 reads FQNNGV. The CDR3 region is CASGPRIADTQYF. CDR3 nucleotide sequence: TGTGCCAGCGGTCCGCGGATCGCAGATACGCAGTATTTT.

The sample holds a few counts of this clone. It is unclear where the CDR3 begins or ends on the DNA, so no DNA is shown, and the CDR3 is as TCRdb lists it. V gene TRBV7-2 combines with J gene TRBJ2-7; the table's D gene call, TRBD1, was not cross checked with the DNA. Ends included, the CDR3 has 15 residues. CDR1 is SGHTA, CDR2 FQGNSA, per germline. CDR3 residues: CASSLVGTGSRVISF.

The chain has TRBV14 and TRBJ2-3; weak D call: TRBD2 (6 bases). Germline-derived CDR1 and CDR2 are SGHDN and FVKESK. V gave up 4 bases and J gave up 1 base, with 12 bases separating them. The CDR3 covers 15 residues. CDR3 nucleotides: TGTGCCAGCAGCCGGGCGGGGTCCGGCACAGATACGCAGTATTTT. Its protein is CASSRAGSGTDTQYF. Looking up the rest from reference TRBV14 and TRBJ2-3 gives the full variable domain: EAGVTQFPSHSVIEKGQTVTLRCDPISGHDNLYWYRRVMGKEIKFLLHFVKESKQDESGMPNNRFLAERTGGTYSTLKVQPAELEDSGVYFCASSRAGSGTDTQYFGPGTRLTVL.

This chain joins TRBV19 and TRBJ2-1, with 7 bases fitting TRBD1. J was trimmed by 4 bases and V by 4 bases; bases with no gene match: 10. The CDR3 extends over 16 amino acids. The germline gives CDR1 LNHDA, CDR2 SQIVND (reference sequence). The CDR3 protein is CASSTPRDSRYNEQFF. The DNA for the CDR3 is TGTGCCAGTAGTACCCCCCGGGACAGTCGGTACAATGAGCAGTTCTTC.

J is TRBJ2-3 and V is TRBV7-8, with D unclear. Germline V gene data show CDR1 as SGHVS and CDR2 as FQNEAQ. The CDR3 consists of 13 residues. The V and J ends lost 3 bases and 1 base respectively, with 5 bases between them. The chain's CDR3 is CASSLSGTDTQYF. The CDR3 coding sequence is TGTGCCAGCAGCTTGAGCGGCACAGATACGCAGTATTTT.

This clone occurred a few times. V and J are TRBV18 and TRBJ2-3; 7 bases agree with TRBD1. The CDR3 spans 15 residues. V was clipped by 1 base and J by 4 bases; unmatched bases: 5. The V gene's germline CDR1 is KGHSH and CDR2 LQKENI. As DNA, the CDR3 is TGTGCCAGCTCACCACGGAAGACAGGGTCAGATACGCAGTATTTT. Protein sequence: CASSPRKTGSDTQYF.

The V gene is TRBV9, the J gene TRBJ1-1, with TRBD1 matching over 7 bases. This CDR3 comprises 14 residues. Germline V CDR1 and CDR2: SGDLS, YYNGEE. V was clipped by 4 bases and J by 5 bases; unmatched bases: 8. CDR3: CASSSQTGRTEAFF. DNA of the CDR3: TGTGCCAGCAGCTCCCAGACAGGGCGTACTGAAGCTTTCTTT.

V usage is TRBV14 and J usage is TRBJ2-5; weak D call: TRBD2 (6 bases). The V gene's germline CDR1 is SGHDN and CDR2 FVKESK. Trimming stripped 6 bases from V and 4 bases from J, with 15 bases between. The CDR3 extends over 14 amino acids. The CDR3 here is CASSPTRMGETQYF. The CDR3 DNA is TGTGCCAGCAGTCCGACTAGAATGGGAGAGACCCAGTACTTC.

With respect to this clone: An end of the junction differs from the germline gene, which may be a read error. The V gene is TRBV7-7, the J gene TRBJ2-1, with TRBD2 matching over 12 bases. CDR1 is SSHAT, CDR2 FNYEAQ, per germline (reference sequence). The CDR3 has 15 residues. CDR3 bases: TGTGCTAGCACCCAGTGGACTAGCGGGGACAATGAGCAGTTCTTC. As protein: CASTQWTSGDNEQFF.

This clone has only a few counts. The rearrangement uses TRBV4-2 and TRBJ1-1; 9 bases fit TRBD1. CDR1 and CDR2 (germline): LGHNA, YNFKEQ. The CDR3 sequence is 15 residues long. V lost 4 bases to trimming and J lost 4 bases; unmatched junction nucleotides: 7. The CDR3: CASSPGQGRITEAFF. CDR3 in DNA: TGTGCCAGCAGCCCAGGACAGGGGAGGATCACTGAAGCTTTCTTT.

Of note for this clone: Within the sample, other DNA sequences also encode this same CDR3. This chain links TRBV30 with TRBJ2-5; possible D gene TRBD2, 5 bases. Germline CDR1 reads GTSNPN; CDR2 reads SVGIG (reference sequence). Trimming pared 0 bases from V and 4 bases from J, leaving 6 bases between. This CDR3 spans 12 amino acids. The CDR3 DNA reads as TGTGCCTGGAGTGTACGGGGAGAGACCCAGTACTTC. It codes for CAWSVRGETQYF.

The V and J genes are TRBV5-1 and TRBJ1-1, with D unclear. The V end was cut by 3 bases, the J end by 11 bases, with 14 bases between. This CDR3 is built from 12 residues. CDR1 and CDR2 from the germline V gene are SGHRS and YFSETQ. DNA of the CDR3: TGCGCCAGCAGCTCCACTTTTGGTCTGGCTTTCTTT. This translates into CASSSTFGLAFF.

J is TRBJ1-1 and V is TRBV2; 9 bases fit TRBD1. Germline CDR1 and CDR2: SNHLY and FYNNEI. CDR3 length: 14 amino acids. V lost 4 bases, J lost 4 bases, and 4 bases stayed unmatched. For the CDR3, the DNA is TGTGCCAGCAGTGGACAGGGGGGACGCACTGAAGCTTTCTTT. This encodes CASSGQGGRTEAFF.

Many counts were recorded for this clone. The chain couples TRBV29-1 to TRBJ2-5, with D possibly matching TRBD1 (6 bases). The CDR3 loop spans 12 amino acids. Germline V CDR1 and CDR2: SQVTM, ANQGSEA. V shed 4 bases and J shed 5 bases, with 11 bases lying between them. DNA for the CDR3: TGCAGCGTTGGTCAGGGGTGGGAGACCCAGTACTTC. Protein: CSVGQGWETQYF.

Ten or more counts support this clone. The chain links TRBV30 to TRBJ2-2, with 9 bases lining up with TRBD1. CDR1 and CDR2 from the germline V gene are GTSNPN and SVGIG (reference sequence). The CDR3 totals 15 residues. V shed 4 bases and J 5 bases; nucleotides not matched to a gene: 8. The DNA of the CDR3 is TGTGCCTGGACCTCCGGACAGGGGAGGACCGGGGAGCTGTTTTTT. Residues: CAWTSGQGRTGELFF.

The chain employs TRBV5-1 and TRBJ2-5, with 12 bases aligning to TRBD2. The CDR3 is 16 residues long. V lost 2 bases to trimming and J lost 5 bases; unmatched junction nucleotides: 7. The V gene's germline CDR1 is SGHRS and CDR2 YFSETQ. DNA for the CDR3: TGCGCCAGCAGCTTAAAACTAGCGGGAGGTTTGGAGACCCAGTACTTC. Translation gives CASSLKLAGGLETQYF.

This clone was recorded a few times. This chain links TRBV29-1 with TRBJ2-7; 7 bases match TRBD2. Germline-derived CDR1 and CDR2 are SQVTM and ANQGSEA. This CDR3 is 14 amino acids long. After removal of 0 bases from V and 7 bases from J, the junction contained 9 bases not matched to a gene. CDR3 sequence: CSVEEGRGLWEQYF. CDR3 in DNA: TGCAGCGTTGAAGAGGGGAGGGGTCTTTGGGAGCAGTACTTC.

On this clone: Other DNA variants within this sample encode the same CDR3. The V and J genes are TRBV4-1 and TRBJ1-2, with unresolved D. CDR1 is MGHRA and CDR2 is YSYEKL in the germline V gene. Between the trimmed V and J ends, which lost 0 bases and 5 bases, there was a span of 4 bases. The CDR3 is 12 residues long. CDR3 protein: CASSQDRYGYTF. As DNA, the CDR3 is TGCGCCAGCAGCCAAGATCGGTATGGCTACACCTTC.

In this sample, this clone turned up a few times. This sequence joins TRBV11-2 and TRBJ1-1, with D uncertain. CDR1 is SGHAT, CDR2 FQNNGV, per germline. V lost 2 bases, J lost 1 base, and 8 bases lay in between. CDR3 size: 14 residues. CDR3 protein: CASSLSMANTEAFF. In DNA form, the CDR3 reads TGTGCCAGCAGCTTATCGATGGCGAACACTGAAGCTTTCTTT.

This clone has more than one count but fewer than ten. The V and J genes are TRBV5-1 and TRBJ1-1, with 7 bases identical to TRBD1. CDR3 size: 12 residues. J gave up 6 bases and V 4 bases, and 3 bases lay outside the gene matches. The germline gives CDR1 SGHRS, CDR2 YFSETQ. CDR3 nucleotide sequence: TGCGCCAGCAGCGCCGGGACAGCTGAAGCTTTCTTT. Its protein product is CASSAGTAEAFF.

This clone was counted a few times. This chain links TRBV5-1 with TRBJ2-5, with TRBD2 as a possible D gene (6 bases). The CDR3 contains 16 residues. Trimming left V 3 bases short and J 1 base short, with 16 bases between. From germline, CDR1 is SGHRS and CDR2 YFSETQ. CDR3 in amino acids: CASSSGFRELQETQYF. CDR3 coding DNA: TGCGCCAGCAGCTCCGGATTTCGGGAGCTCCAAGAGACCCAGTACTTC.

This clone was picked up a small number of times. This rearrangement joins TRBV7-8 to TRBJ2-5; 7 bases fit TRBD1. This CDR3 is built from 14 residues. CDR1 is SGHVS and CDR2 is FQNEAQ in the germline V gene. With 3 bases clipped from V and 9 bases from J, the junction kept 10 bases outside the gene matches. The CDR3 DNA follows: TGTGCCAGCAGCTTTGACAGGGCGATCCTGGCCCAGTACTTC. This translates into CASSFDRAILAQYF.

There are a few counts of this clone. CDR3 sequence reads: CASSQDPGGSYNEQFF. The DNA of the CDR3 is TGCGCCAGCAGCCAAGATCCTGGCGGTTCCTACAATGAGCAGTTCTTC. The rearrangement links TRBV4-1 to TRBJ2-1; no definite D call. The ends were cut back, 0 bases at V and 1 base at J, with 10 bases in the middle. The CDR3 is made up of 16 amino acids. Germline V CDR1 and CDR2: MGHRA, YSYEKL.

The rearrangement uses TRBV7-3 and TRBJ1-1; 8 positions agree with TRBD1. V shed 8 bases and J 3 bases; nucleotides not matched to a gene: 8. The germline CDR1 and CDR2 sequences are SGHTA and FQGTGA. The CDR3 has 14 amino acids. The CDR3 loop reads CASSRDRWDTEAFF. The DNA for the CDR3 is TGTGCCAGCTCAAGGGACAGGTGGGACACTGAAGCTTTCTTT.